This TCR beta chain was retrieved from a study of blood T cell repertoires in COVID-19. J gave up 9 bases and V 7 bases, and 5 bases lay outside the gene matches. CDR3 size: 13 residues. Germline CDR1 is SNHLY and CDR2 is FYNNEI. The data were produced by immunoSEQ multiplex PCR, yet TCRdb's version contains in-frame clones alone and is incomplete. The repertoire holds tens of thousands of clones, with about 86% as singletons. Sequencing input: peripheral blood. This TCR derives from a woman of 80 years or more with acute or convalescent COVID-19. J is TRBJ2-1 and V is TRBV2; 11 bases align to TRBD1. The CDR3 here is CASKLDRGLEQFF. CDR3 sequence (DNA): TGTGCCAGCAAGCTGGACAGGGGGCTTGAGCAGTTCTTC.